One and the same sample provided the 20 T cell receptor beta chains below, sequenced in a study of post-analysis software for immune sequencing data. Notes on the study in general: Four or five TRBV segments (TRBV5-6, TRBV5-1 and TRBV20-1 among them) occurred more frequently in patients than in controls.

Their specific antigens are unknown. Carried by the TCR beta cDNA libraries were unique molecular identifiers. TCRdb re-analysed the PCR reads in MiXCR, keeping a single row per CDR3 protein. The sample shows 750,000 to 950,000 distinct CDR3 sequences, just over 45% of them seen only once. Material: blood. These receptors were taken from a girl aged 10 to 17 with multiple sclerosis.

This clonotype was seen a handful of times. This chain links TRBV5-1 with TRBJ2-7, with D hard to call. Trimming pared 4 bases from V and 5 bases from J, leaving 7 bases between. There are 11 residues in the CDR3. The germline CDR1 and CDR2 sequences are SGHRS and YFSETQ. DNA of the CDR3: TGCGCCAGCAGCGCAAACAACGAGCAGTACTTC. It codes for CASSANNEQYF.

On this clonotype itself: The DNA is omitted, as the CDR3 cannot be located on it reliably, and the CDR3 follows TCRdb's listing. CDR3 amino acids: CSAVVAPGANVRTF. The genes are TRBV29-1 and TRBJ2-6; TRBD1, the table's D call, was not compared with the DNA. Germline loops: CDR1 SQVTM, CDR2 ANQGSEA. From its first to its last residue, the CDR3 has 14 amino acids.

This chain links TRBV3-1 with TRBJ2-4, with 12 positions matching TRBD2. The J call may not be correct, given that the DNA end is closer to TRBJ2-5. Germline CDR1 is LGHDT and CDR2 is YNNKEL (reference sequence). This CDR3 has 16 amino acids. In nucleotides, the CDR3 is TGTGCCAGCAGCTGGGGACTAGCGGGTATAAAAGAGACCCAGTACTTC. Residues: CASSWGLAGIKETQYF.

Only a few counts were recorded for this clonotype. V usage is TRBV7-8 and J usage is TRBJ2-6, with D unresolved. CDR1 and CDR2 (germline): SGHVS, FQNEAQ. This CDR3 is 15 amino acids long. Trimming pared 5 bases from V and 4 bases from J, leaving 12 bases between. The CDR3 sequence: CASSKTITGANVLTF. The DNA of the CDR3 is TGTGCCAGCAGCAAGACAATTACCGGGGCCAACGTCCTGACTTTC. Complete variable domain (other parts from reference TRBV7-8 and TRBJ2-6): GAGVSQSPRYKVAKRGQDVALRCDPISGHVSLFWYQQALGQGPEFLTYFQNEAQLDKSGLPSDRFFAERPEGSVSTLKIQRTQQEDSAVYLCASSKTITGANVLTFGAGSRLTVL.

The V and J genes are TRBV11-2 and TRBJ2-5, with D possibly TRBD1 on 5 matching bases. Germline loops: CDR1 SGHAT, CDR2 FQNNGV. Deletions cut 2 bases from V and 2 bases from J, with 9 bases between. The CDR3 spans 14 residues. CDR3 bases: TGTGCCAGCAGCTTACTAGGGGTACAAGAGACCCAGTACTTC. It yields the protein CASSLLGVQETQYF. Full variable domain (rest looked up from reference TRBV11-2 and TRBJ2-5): EAGVAQSPRYKIIEKRQSVAFWCNPISGHATLYWYQQILGQGPKLLIQFQNNGVVDDSQLPKDRFSAERLKGVDSTLKIQPAKLEDSAVYLCASSLLGVQETQYFGPGTRLLVL.

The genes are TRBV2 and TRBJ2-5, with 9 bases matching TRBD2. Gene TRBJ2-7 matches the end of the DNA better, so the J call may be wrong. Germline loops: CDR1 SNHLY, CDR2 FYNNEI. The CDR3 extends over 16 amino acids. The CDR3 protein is CASSEAAGASGNEQYF. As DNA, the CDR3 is TGTGCCAGCAGTGAAGCAGCAGGGGCTAGCGGGAACGAGCAGTACTTC.

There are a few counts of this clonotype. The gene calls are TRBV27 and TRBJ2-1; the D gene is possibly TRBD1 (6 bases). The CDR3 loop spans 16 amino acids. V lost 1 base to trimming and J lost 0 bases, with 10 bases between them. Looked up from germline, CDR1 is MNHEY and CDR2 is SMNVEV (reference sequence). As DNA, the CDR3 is TGTGCCAGCAGTTTATTTTCAGGGGTCTCCTACAATGAGCAGTTCTTC. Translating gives CASSLFSGVSYNEQFF.

CDR3 in DNA: TGCAGTGCTAGAGATAGGCAGGGGGCTCCCATGAACACTGAAGCTTTCTTT. It translates to CSARDRQGAPMNTEAFF. The genes are TRBV20-1 and TRBJ1-1, with TRBD1 matching 8 bases. Germline V gene lookup returns CDR1 DFQATT and CDR2 SNEGSKA (reference sequence). V gave up 0 bases and J gave up 0 bases; unmatched junction bases: 9. This CDR3 has 17 residues.

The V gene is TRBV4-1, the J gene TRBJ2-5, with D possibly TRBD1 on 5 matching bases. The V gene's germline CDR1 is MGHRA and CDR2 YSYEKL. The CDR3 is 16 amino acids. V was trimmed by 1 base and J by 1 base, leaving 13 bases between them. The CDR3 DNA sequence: TGCGCCAGCAGCCAAGCCAAGCAGGGTATCCAAGAGACCCAGTACTTC. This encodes CASSQAKQGIQETQYF.

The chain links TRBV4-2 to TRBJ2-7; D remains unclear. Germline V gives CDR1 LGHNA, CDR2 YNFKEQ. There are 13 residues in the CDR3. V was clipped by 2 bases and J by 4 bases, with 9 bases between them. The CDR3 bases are TGTGCCAGCAGCCAACCTAGAGGATACGAGCAGTACTTC. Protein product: CASSQPRGYEQYF.

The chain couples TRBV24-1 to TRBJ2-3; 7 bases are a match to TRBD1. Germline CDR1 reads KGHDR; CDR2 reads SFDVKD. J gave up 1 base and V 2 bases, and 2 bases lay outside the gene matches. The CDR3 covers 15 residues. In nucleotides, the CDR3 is TGTGCCACCAGTGATTACAGGGGAGGCACAGATACGCAGTATTTT. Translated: CATSDYRGGTDTQYF.

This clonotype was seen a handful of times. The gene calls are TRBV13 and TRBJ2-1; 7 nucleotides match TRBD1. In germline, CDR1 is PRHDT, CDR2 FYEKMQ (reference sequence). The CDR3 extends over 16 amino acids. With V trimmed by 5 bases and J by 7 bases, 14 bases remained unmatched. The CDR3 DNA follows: TGTGCCAGCAGCAGGAACAGGGGCCCGCTCAGGAATGAGCAGTTCTTC. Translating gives CASSRNRGPLRNEQFF.

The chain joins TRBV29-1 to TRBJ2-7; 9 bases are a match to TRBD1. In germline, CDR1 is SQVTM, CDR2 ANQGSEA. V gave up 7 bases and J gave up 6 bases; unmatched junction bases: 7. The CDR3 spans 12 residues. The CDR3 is CSADRGAGEQYF. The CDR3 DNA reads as TGCAGCGCCGACAGGGGGGCGGGCGAGCAGTACTTC.

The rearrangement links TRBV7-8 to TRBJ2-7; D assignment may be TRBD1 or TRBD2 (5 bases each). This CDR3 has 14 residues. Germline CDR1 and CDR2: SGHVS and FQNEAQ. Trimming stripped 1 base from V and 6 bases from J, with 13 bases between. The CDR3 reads CASSLGARAGEQYF. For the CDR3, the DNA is TGTGCCAGCAGCTTAGGTGCCAGGGCGGGCGAGCAGTACTTC.

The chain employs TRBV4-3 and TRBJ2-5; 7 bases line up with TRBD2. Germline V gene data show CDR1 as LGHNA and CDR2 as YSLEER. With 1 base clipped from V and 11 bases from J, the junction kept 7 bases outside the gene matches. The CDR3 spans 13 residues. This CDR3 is CASSQGSGRVQYF. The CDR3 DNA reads TGCGCCAGCAGCCAAGGATCAGGGAGGGTGCAGTACTTC.

The CDR3 DNA follows: TGCGCCAGCAGCCAAGATATCTGGCCCTACGAGCAGTACTTC. Translating it yields CASSQDIWPYEQYF. V gene TRBV4-1 combines with J gene TRBJ2-7; D unresolved. CDR1 is MGHRA and CDR2 is YSYEKL in the germline V gene. The CDR3 loop spans 14 amino acids. Deletions cut 0 bases from V and 2 bases from J, with 8 bases between.

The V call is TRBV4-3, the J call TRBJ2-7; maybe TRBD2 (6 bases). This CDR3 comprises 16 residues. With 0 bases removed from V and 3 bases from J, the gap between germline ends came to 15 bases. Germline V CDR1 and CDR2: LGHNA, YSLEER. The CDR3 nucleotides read TGCGCCAGCAGCCAAGATATGAGGGAGGACCTCTACGAGCAGTACTTC. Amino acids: CASSQDMREDLYEQYF.

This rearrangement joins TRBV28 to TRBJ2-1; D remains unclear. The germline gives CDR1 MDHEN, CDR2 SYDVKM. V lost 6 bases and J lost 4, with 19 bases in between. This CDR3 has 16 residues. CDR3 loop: CASSYSGPVNYNEQFF. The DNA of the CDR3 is TGTGCCAGCAGCTATTCCGGGCCAGTGAATTACAATGAGCAGTTCTTC.

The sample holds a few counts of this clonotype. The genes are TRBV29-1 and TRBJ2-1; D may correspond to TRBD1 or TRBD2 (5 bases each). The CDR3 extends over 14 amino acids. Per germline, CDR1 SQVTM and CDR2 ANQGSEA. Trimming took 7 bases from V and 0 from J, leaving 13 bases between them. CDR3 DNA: TGCAGCGCGAGGCCGGGGCGCTCCTACAATGAGCAGTTCTTC. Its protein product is CSARPGRSYNEQFF.

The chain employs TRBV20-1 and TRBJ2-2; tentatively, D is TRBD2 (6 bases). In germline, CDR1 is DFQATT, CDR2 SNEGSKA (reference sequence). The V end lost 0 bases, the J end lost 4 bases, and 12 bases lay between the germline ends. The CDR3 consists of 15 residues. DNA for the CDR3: TGCAGTGCTAGAGATCGGGCGGGATCCACCGGGGAGCTGTTTTTT. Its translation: CSARDRAGSTGELFF.